The entry below gives a single TCR beta chain sequence along with its context. This sample was included in a study of patients and donors after allogeneic stem cell transplantation. TCRdb used MiXCR to reprocess the RT-PCR reads, holding one entry per CDR3 protein. The data show approximately 140,000 distinct CDR3 sequences, with about a third seen just once and roughly 50% held by the top ten. The length of the CDR3 is 15 residues. The V gene's germline CDR1 is SNHLY and CDR2 FYNNEI. V lost 7 bases, J lost 4 bases, and 5 bases stayed unmatched. Input material: blood, either unsorted or a sorted T cell fraction (not recorded which). V and J are TRBV2 and TRBJ2-1, with 12 bases matching TRBD2. The source of this sequence is a human donor who was either an allogeneic HSCT recipient or a stem cell or donor lymphocyte infusion donor (not recorded which). It is not recorded whose cells these are; they may come from a transplant donor. CDR3 amino acids: CASINLAGGYNEQFF. For the CDR3, the DNA is TGTGCCAGCATTAACCTAGCGGGGGGGTACAATGAGCAGTTCTTC.